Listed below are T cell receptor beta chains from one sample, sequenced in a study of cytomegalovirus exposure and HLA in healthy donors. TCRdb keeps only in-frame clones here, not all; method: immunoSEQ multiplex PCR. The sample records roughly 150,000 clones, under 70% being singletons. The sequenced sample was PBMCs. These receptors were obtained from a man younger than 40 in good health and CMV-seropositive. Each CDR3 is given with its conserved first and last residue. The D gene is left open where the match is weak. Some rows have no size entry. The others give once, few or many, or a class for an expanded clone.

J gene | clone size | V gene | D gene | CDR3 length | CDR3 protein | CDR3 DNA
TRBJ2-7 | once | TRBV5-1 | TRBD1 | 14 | CASSLGQGADEQYF | TGCGCCAGCAGCCTAGGACAGGGGGCGGACGAGCAGTACTTC
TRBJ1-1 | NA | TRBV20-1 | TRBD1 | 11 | CSAKKQGIAFF | TGCAGTGCTAAGAAACAGGGGATAGCTTTCTTT
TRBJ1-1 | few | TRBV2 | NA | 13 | CASRGLKYTEAFF | TGTGCCAGCAGGGGGCTGAAATACACTGAAGCTTTCTTT
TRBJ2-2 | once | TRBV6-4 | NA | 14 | CATRQHPDTGELFF | TGTGCCACCCGACAGCACCCCGACACCGGGGAGCTGTTTTTT
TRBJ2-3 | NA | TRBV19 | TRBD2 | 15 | CASSTGGLAGGTQYF | TGTGCCAGTAGTACAGGGGGACTAGCGGGCGGTACGCAGTATTTT
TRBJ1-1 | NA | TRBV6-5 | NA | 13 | CASSPVRNTEAFF | TGTGCCAGCAGTCCTGTGCGGAACACTGAAGCTTTCTTT
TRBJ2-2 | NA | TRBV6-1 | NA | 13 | CASSEVLTGELFF | TGTGCCAGCAGTGAAGTCCTCACCGGGGAGCTGTTTTTT
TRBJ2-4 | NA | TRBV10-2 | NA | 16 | CASLEHREIAKNIQYF | TGCGCCAGCCTGGAGCACAGGGAGATAGCCAAAAACATTCAGTACTTC
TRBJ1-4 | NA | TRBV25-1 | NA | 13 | CASSDAGGEKLFF | TGTGCCAGCAGTGATGCCGGGGGTGAAAAACTGTTTTTT
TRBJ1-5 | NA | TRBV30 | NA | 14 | CAWGRGHPNQPQHF | TGTGCCTGGGGAAGGGGACACCCAAATCAGCCCCAGCATTTT
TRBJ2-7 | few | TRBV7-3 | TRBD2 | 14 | CASSLTGLASEQYF | TGTGCCAGCAGCTTAACGGGACTAGCAAGTGAGCAGTACTTC
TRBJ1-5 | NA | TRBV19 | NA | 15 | CASGLTGFGNQPQHF | TGTGCCAGCGGTTTAACGGGTTTCGGCAATCAGCCCCAGCATTTT
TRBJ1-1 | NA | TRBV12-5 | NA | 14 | CASGPTGGGTEAFF | TGTGCTAGTGGTCCCACCGGGGGAGGCACTGAAGCTTTCTTT
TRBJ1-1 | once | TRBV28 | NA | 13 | CASSSGPNREAFF | TGTGCCAGCAGTTCAGGCCCCAACAGAGAAGCTTTCTTT
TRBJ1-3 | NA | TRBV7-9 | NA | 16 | CAGSLASGLSGNTIYF | TGTGCCGGCAGCTTAGCTTCGGGACTTTCTGGAAACACCATATATTTT